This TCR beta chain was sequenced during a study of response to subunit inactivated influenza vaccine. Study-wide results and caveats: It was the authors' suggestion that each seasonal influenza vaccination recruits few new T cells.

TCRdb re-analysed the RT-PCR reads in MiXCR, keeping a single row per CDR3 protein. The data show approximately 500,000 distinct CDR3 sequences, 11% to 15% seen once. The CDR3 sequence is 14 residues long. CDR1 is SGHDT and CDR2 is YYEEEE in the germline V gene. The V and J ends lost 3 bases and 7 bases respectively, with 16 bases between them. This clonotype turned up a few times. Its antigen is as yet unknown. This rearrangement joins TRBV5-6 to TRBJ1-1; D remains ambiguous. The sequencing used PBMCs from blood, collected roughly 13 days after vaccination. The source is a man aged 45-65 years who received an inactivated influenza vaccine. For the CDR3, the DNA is TGTGCCAGCAGCTCGACTGGCGCCGAATATGAAGCTTTCTTT. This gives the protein CASSSTGAEYEAFF.